This TCR beta chain was documented in a study of PD-1 blockade in classical Hodgkin lymphoma. Some clones are missing from TCRdb's copy, which holds only in-frame ones; the method was immunoSEQ multiplex PCR. The profile shows around 91,000 clones, roughly 80% of them singletons. All patients relapsed after autologous stem cell transplantation, and brentuximab vedotin exposure varied. Complete response, partial response or progressive disease made up the best responses. V was pared by 7 bases and J by 0 bases, with 13 bases of the junction left unmatched. Germline values: CDR1 SQVTM, CDR2 ANQGSEA. The CDR3 consists of 16 residues.

This clonotype originated in a human donor with classical Hodgkin lymphoma. The sequencing used peripheral blood mononuclear cells (PBMCs), collected before the second cycle of nivolumab. The chain links TRBV29-1 to TRBJ1-1, with 8 bases aligning to TRBD1. The CDR3 DNA follows: TGCAGCGCCGTGACAAGGACAGGGCCAATGAACACTGAAGCTTTCTTT. Translating gives CSAVTRTGPMNTEAFF.